This entry features one T cell receptor beta chain sequence. This CDR3 is 14 amino acids long. CDR1 MNHEY and CDR2 SMNVEV come from the germline V gene (reference sequence). Trimming removed 3 bases from V and 6 bases from J, with 11 bases in between. This sample was taken from a study of blood T cell repertoires in COVID-19. Sequenced by immunoSEQ multiplex PCR; TCRdb stores in-frame clones only, minus some. The repertoire consists of approximately 310,000 clones, with 80% to 90% occurring once and the leading ten covering 1%. This receptor was identified in a man aged 50 to 59 with active or convalescent COVID-19. The genes are TRBV27 and TRBJ2-2; D call uncertain. Sequences were obtained from peripheral blood. The CDR3 loop is CASSFQLRAGELFF. CDR3 DNA sequence: TGTGCCAGCAGTTTCCAACTCCGAGCCGGGGAGCTGTTTTTT.